Below, 15 T cell receptor beta chains from the same sample are listed, as sequenced in a study of blood T cells in healthy people across ages. Primed by a sample-barcoded 5' primer and a J-beta primer mix, a second PCR proceeded for about 6 to 12 cycles. TCRdb passed the 5' RACE reads through MiXCR, listing each CDR3 protein once. The sample contains around 710,000 distinct CDR3 sequences, roughly two fifths of which appear only once. The sample taken for sequencing was blood. These receptors were taken from a woman aged 55-69 years in good health.

The chain has TRBV3-1 and TRBJ1-1, with D uncertain. V lost 1 base and J 6 bases, leaving 18 bases between the germline ends. CDR1 is LGHDT, CDR2 YNNKEL, per germline (reference sequence). The CDR3 extends over 16 amino acids. Written as DNA, the CDR3 is TGTGCCAGCAGCCAAGCCCAGAAAGAGGGAAGGGCTGAAGCTTTCTTT. It codes for CASSQAQKEGRAEAFF.

The chain joins TRBV13 to TRBJ1-2; 11 nucleotides agree with TRBD1. The CDR3 is 15 amino acids. Germline V CDR1 and CDR2: PRHDT, FYEKMQ (reference sequence). V was pared by 7 bases and J by 8 bases, with 12 bases of the junction left unmatched. For the CDR3, the DNA is TGTGCCAGCACCCTCCGGACAGGGGGCGGCTTAGGCTACACCTTC. This sequence encodes CASTLRTGGGLGYTF.

On this clonotype: This may stem from a read error, because a much larger clone lies one nucleotide away. The V and J genes are TRBV14 and TRBJ2-1, with D perhaps being TRBD1 or TRBD2 (6 bases each). Germline values: CDR1 SGHDN, CDR2 FVKESK. This CDR3 spans 13 amino acids. Written as DNA, the CDR3 is TGTGCCGGCAGCCAAGTAGGGGGGAATGAGCAGTTCTTC. This encodes CAGSQVGGNEQFF.

The chain is built from TRBV7-9 and TRBJ2-1, with D possibly matching TRBD1 (6 bases). CDR3 length: 14 residues. V was trimmed by 0 bases and J by 7 bases, leaving 10 bases between them. CDR1 is SEHNR and CDR2 is FQNEAQ in the germline V gene (reference sequence). CDR3 protein: CASSLATGLNEQFF. The CDR3 DNA sequence: TGTGCCAGCAGCTTAGCAACAGGGTTGAATGAGCAGTTCTTC.

This clonotype was observed a handful of times. The chain uses TRBV28 and TRBJ2-7; a possible D gene is TRBD2 (5 bases). Germline CDR1 reads MDHEN; CDR2 reads SYDVKM. Trimming took 8 bases from V and 5 from J, leaving 13 bases between them. The CDR3 has 12 amino acids. The CDR3 coding sequence is TGTGCCAGCCTAGCTGGTTTGGACGAGCAGTACTTC. It encodes CASLAGLDEQYF.

The CDR3, as DNA: TGTGCCAGCAGCGCCTCTTGGGGTACGCAGTATTTT. Amino acids: CASSASWGTQYF. V is TRBV11-2 and J is TRBJ2-3; no clear D gene. This CDR3 spans 12 amino acids. The ends were cut back, 5 bases at V and 8 bases at J, with 11 bases in the middle. Looked up from germline, CDR1 is SGHAT and CDR2 is FQNNGV.

This clonotype was recorded a few times. This chain connects TRBV3-1 to TRBJ2-4, with 11 bases aligning to TRBD2. The J call is in doubt because the DNA end fits TRBJ2-7 better. The V gene's germline CDR1 is LGHDT and CDR2 YNNKEL (reference sequence). CDR3 length: 13 residues. The CDR3 reads CASKLLAGDEQYF. CDR3 in DNA: TGTGCCAGCAAGTTACTAGCGGGGGACGAGCAGTACTTC.

The chain employs TRBV5-1 and TRBJ2-3; maybe TRBD2 (5 bases). V dropped 3 bases and J dropped 4 bases, with 15 bases sitting between them. Germline V gene data show CDR1 as SGHRS and CDR2 as YFSETQ. The CDR3 consists of 15 residues. CDR3: CASSSWELGSDTQYF. In DNA, the CDR3 is TGCGCCAGCAGCTCCTGGGAACTAGGCTCAGATACGCAGTATTTT.

This chain connects TRBV5-1 to TRBJ2-2, with D hard to call. The CDR3 sequence is 13 residues long. Germline V lookup: CDR1 SGHRS, CDR2 YFSETQ. Deletions cut 0 bases from V and 4 bases from J, with 4 bases between. CDR3 sequence: CASSLAVTGELFF. Written as DNA, the CDR3 is TGCGCCAGCAGCTTGGCGGTCACCGGGGAGCTGTTTTTT.

Only a few counts were recorded for this clonotype. The chain employs TRBV5-1 and TRBJ2-1; possibly TRBD1 or TRBD2 for D (6 bases each). V was clipped by 4 bases and J by 3 bases, with 11 bases between them. CDR3 length: 14 residues. Germline V gene data show CDR1 as SGHRS and CDR2 as YFSETQ. CDR3 region: CASSQQGLYNEQFF. CDR3 nucleotide sequence: TGCGCCAGCAGCCAACAGGGACTCTACAATGAGCAGTTCTTC.

In this sample, this clonotype turned up a few times. This chain uses TRBV28 with TRBJ2-4; D gene uncertain. Trimming shortened V by 5 bases and J by 14 bases, and 19 bases separated the two germline ends. The CDR3 has 13 amino acids. CDR1 is MDHEN and CDR2 is SYDVKM in the germline V gene. CDR3 sequence (DNA): TGTGCCAGCAGTGCCACCATTCGCGGCCGGGAGTACTTC. It translates to CASSATIRGREYF.

The rearrangement links TRBV5-5 to TRBJ1-4; the D gene is possibly TRBD1 (5 bases). Germline V gene lookup returns CDR1 SGHKS and CDR2 YYEKEE (reference sequence). V shed 5 bases and J shed 8 bases, with 19 bases lying between them. CDR3 length: 15 residues. The CDR3 reads CASSRPGQVPEKLFF. DNA for the CDR3: TGTGCCAGCAGTCGGCCGGGGCAGGTACCCGAAAAACTGTTTTTT. The full variable domain, with the rest looked up from reference TRBV5-5 and TRBJ1-4, is DAGVTQSPTHLIKTRGQQVTLRCSPISGHKSVSWYQQVLGQGPQFIFQYYEKEERGRGNFPDRFSARQFPNYSSELNVNALLLGDSALYLCASSRPGQVPEKLFFGSGTQLSVL.

The rearrangement uses TRBV3-1 and TRBJ2-7; D unclear. The ends were cut back, 9 bases at V and 5 bases at J, with 14 bases in the middle. This CDR3 comprises 12 residues. Germline V gene sequence: CDR1 LGHDT, CDR2 YNNKEL (reference sequence). The CDR3 DNA follows: TGTGCCAGTGCCGGAGCCCAGGACGAGCAGTACTTC. It encodes CASAGAQDEQYF.

This clonotype was picked up a small number of times. J is TRBJ2-3 and V is TRBV7-9; the match to TRBD1 covers 8 bases. CDR1 is SEHNR and CDR2 is FQNEAQ in the germline V gene (reference sequence). The CDR3 contains 17 residues. V was clipped by 2 bases and J by 0 bases; unmatched bases: 7. DNA for the CDR3: TGTGCCAGCAGCTTACCAACAGGGGGAACGAGCACAGATACGCAGTATTTT. Encoded protein: CASSLPTGGTSTDTQYF.

Points on this clonotype: With a much larger clone just one base away, this may be a read error. The CDR3 sequence: CASSILAGGCNEQFF. The CDR3 nucleotides are TGTGCCAGCAGCATACTAGCGGGAGGATGCAATGAGCAGTTCTTC. This rearrangement joins TRBV7-2 to TRBJ2-1; 12 nucleotides line up with TRBD2. This CDR3 has 15 residues. With V trimmed by 5 bases and J by 6 bases, 5 bases remained unmatched. From germline, CDR1 is SGHTA and CDR2 FQGNSA.